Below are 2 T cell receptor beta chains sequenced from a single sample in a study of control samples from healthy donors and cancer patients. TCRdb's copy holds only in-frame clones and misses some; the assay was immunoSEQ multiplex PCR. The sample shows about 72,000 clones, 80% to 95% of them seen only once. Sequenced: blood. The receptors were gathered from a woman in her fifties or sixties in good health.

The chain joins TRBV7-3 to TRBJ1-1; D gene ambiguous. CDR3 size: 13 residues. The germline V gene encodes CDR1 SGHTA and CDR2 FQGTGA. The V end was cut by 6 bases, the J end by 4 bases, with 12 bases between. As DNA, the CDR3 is TGTGCCAGCAGTTCACAGACTTCCACTGAAGCTTTCTTT. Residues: CASSSQTSTEAFF.

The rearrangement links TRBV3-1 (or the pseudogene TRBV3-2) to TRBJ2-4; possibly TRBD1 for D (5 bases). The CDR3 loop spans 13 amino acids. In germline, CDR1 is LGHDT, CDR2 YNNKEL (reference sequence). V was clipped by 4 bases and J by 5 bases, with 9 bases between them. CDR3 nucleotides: TGTGCCAGCAGCCCCTCGACAGAAAACATTCAGTACTTC. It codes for CASSPSTENIQYF.